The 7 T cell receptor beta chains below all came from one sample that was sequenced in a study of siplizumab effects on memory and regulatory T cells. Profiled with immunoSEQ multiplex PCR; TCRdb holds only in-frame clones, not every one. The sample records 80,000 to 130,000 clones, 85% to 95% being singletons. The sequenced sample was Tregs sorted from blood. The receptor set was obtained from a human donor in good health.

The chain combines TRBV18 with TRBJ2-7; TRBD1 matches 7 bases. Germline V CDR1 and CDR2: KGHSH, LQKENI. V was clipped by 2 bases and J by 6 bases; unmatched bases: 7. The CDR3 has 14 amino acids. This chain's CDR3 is CASSPSIQGSEQYF. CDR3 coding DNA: TGTGCCAGCTCACCATCGATACAGGGGTCCGAGCAGTACTTC. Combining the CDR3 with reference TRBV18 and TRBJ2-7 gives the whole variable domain NAGVMQNPRHLVRRRGQEARLRCSPMKGHSHVYWYRQLPEEGLKFMVYLQKENIIDESGMPKERFSAEFPKEGPSILRIQQVVRGDSAAYFCASSPSIQGSEQYFGPGTRLTVT.

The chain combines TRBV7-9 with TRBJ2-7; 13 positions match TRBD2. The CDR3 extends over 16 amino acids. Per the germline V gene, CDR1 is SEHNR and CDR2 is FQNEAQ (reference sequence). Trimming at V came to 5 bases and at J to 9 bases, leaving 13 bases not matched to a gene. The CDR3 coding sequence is TGTGCCAGCAGCCCGGGCCGGACTAGCGGGAGAGGAGGGCAGTACTTC. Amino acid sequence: CASSPGRTSGRGGQYF.

This CDR3 is CAWSRTGGGNQPQHF. CDR3 coding DNA: TGTGCCTGGAGCCGGACAGGGGGAGGTAATCAGCCCCAGCATTTT. The V gene is TRBV30, the J gene TRBJ1-5, with 10 positions matching TRBD1. The V gene end was trimmed by 3 bases and the J gene end by 4 bases; junction bases not matched to a gene: 6. Per germline, CDR1 GTSNPN and CDR2 SVGIG (reference sequence). This CDR3 region has 15 residues.

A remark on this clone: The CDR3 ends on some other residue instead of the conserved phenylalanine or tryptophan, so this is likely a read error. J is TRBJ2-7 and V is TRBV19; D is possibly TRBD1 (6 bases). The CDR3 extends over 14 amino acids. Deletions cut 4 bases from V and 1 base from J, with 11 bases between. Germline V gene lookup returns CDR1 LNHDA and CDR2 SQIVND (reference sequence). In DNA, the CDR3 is TGTGCCAGTAGTACCGACAGGCGATCCTACGAGCAGTACCTC. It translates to CASSTDRRSYEQYL.

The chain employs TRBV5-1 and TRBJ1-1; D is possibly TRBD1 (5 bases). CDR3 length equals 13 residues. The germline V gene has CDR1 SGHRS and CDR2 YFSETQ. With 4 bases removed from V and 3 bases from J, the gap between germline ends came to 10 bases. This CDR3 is CASSPMGDTEAFF. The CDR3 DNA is TGCGCCAGCAGCCCAATGGGGGACACTGAAGCTTTCTTT.

For the CDR3, the DNA is TGTGCCAGCTCACCACAGGGGGCGCGAGGAAACACCATATATTTT. As protein: CASSPQGARGNTIYF. The rearrangement uses TRBV18 and TRBJ1-3, with 7 bases lining up with TRBD1. J gave up 4 bases and V 1 base, and 4 bases lay outside the gene matches. The V gene's germline CDR1 is KGHSH and CDR2 LQKENI. The CDR3 has 15 amino acids.

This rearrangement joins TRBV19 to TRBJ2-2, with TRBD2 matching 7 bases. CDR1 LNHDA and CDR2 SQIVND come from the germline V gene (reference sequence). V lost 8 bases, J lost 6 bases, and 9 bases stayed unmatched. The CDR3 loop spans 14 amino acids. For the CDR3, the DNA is TGTGCCAGTGCAGAACGGGGACTACCCGGGGAGCTGTTTTTT. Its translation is CASAERGLPGELFF.